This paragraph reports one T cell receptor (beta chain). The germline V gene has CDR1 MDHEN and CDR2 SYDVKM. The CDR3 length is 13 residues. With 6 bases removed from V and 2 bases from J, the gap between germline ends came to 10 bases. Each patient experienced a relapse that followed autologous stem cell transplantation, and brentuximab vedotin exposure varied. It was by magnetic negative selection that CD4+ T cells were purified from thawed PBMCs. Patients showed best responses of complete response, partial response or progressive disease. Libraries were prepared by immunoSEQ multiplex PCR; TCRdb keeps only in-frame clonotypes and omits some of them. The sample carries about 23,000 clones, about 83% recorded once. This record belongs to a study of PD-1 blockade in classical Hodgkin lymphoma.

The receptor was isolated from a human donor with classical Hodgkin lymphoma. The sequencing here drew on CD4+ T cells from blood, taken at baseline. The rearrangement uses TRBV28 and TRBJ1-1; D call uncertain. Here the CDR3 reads CASSRTHNTEAFF. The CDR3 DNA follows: TGTGCCAGCAGCCGGACTCACAACACTGAAGCTTTCTTT.